This T cell receptor (beta chain) is drawn from a study of T cells in Graves' hyperthyroidism and ophthalmopathy. General study results and limits: Most thyroid clonotypes that were expanded above 0.001 also turned up in blood. Before onset, ophthalmopathy was predicted by the model a median 6.5 months earlier.

Trimming cost V 7 bases and J 9 bases; bases outside gene matches: 19. Germline CDR1 MNHNS, CDR2 SASEGT. This CDR3 contains 18 residues. Ophthalmopathy patients all had a Clinical Activity Score of at least 3, a NOSPECS grade of at least 4 and disease under 3 months old. Uncontrolled infections, other autoimmune diseases, pregnancy or lactation led to exclusion of patients. This clonotype was picked up many times. Its antigen remains unknown. RNA transcripts were the template for amplifying TCR beta CDR3 regions. The HTBI primer set served for first-round RT-PCR of the TCR CDR3. Via MiXCR, TCRdb re-called the multiplex PCR reads, giving one row per CDR3 protein. The sample contains around 370,000 distinct CDR3 sequences, approximately 17% of which appear only once.

The receptor was derived from a man younger than 30 with Graves' ophthalmopathy. Sequenced: blood. The chain has TRBV6-1 and TRBJ2-1; 12 positions agree with TRBD2. The CDR3 reads CASKLASGGALLGSEQFF. CDR3 in DNA: TGTGCCAGCAAACTGGCTAGCGGGGGGGCCCTTTTGGGCTCTGAGCAGTTCTTC.